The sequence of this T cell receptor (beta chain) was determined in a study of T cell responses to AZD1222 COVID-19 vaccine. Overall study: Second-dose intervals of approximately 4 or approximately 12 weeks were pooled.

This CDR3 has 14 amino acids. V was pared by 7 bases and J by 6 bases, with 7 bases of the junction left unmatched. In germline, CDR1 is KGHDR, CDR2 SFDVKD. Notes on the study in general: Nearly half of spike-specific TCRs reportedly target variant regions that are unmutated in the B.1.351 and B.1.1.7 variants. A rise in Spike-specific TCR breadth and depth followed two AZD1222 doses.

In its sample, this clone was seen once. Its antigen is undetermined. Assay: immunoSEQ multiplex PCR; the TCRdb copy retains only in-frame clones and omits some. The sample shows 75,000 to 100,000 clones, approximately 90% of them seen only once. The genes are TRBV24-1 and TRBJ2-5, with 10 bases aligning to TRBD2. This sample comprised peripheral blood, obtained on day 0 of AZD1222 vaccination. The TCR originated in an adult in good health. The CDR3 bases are TGTGCCACCAGCCAGCGGGGGGGCGAAAAGACCCAGTACTTC. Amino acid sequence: CATSQRGGEKTQYF.